This T cell receptor (beta chain) stems from a study of blood T cells in healthy people across ages. Overall study results and limits: It was held that the diversity estimates obtained from one million T cells were underestimates.

A second PCR, run for 7 to 11 cycles, used a sample-barcoded 5' primer plus a J-beta primer mix. TCRdb itself ran the 5' RACE reads through MiXCR, one entry per CDR3 protein. The top ten hold 3% to 4% of the sample, which has 450,000 to 600,000 distinct CDR3 sequences, about 26% seen once. Turning to this clonotype: The antigen is unknown. One junction end does not reproduce the germline sequence, and a read error may be involved.

The CDR3 length is 17 residues. CDR1 and CDR2 from the germline V gene are MNHEY and SMNVEV (reference sequence). Another study also made use of these data, one on T cells of mothers and their children. That work adds: The study obtained over 9 million TCR beta CDR3 reads per mother and 2.5 million to 3.5 million per child.

The chain couples TRBV27 to TRBJ2-2; D might be TRBD1 or TRBD2, each matching 5 bases. Sequenced sample: blood. The receptor was derived from a boy between 2 and 10 years old in good health. The chain's CDR3 is CASSLLLGATSTEELFF. The CDR3 bases are TGTGCCAGCAGTCTCCTGCTCGGGGCAACGAGCACCGAGGAGCTGTTTTTT.